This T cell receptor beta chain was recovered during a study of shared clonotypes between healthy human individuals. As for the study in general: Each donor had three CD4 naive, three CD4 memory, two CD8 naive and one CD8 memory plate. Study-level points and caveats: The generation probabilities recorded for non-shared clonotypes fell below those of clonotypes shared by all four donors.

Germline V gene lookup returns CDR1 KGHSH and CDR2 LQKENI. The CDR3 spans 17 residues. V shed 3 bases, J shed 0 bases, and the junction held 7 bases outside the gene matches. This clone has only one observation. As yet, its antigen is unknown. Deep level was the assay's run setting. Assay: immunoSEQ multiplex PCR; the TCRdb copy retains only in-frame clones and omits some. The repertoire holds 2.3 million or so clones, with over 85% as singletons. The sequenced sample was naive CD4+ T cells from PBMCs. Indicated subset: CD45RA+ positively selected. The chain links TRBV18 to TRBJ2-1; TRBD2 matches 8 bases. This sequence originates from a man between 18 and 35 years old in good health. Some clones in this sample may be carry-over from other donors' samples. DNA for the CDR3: TGTGCCAGCTCACCCCGGACTAGCTCCGGCTCCTACAATGAGCAGTTCTTC. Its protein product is CASSPRTSSGSYNEQFF.